This T cell receptor (beta chain) was retrieved from a study of CD8+ T cells in alopecia areata. cDNA serving as the sequencing template came from extracted, reverse transcribed RNA. Generated by immunoSEQ multiplex PCR, the TCRdb table keeps only in-frame clones and is missing some. The repertoire has under 350,000 clones, 58% of them found once; the top ten carry approximately 1.7%. Stated treatment: oral pan-JAK inhibitor, 5-10 mg twice daily. This clone was counted only a few times. Its antigen remains unknown. Germline V gene sequence: CDR1 SQVTM, CDR2 ANQGSEA. The CDR3 contains 12 residues. The ends were cut back, 7 bases at V and 5 bases at J, with 14 bases in the middle. Whole-study findings and limits: In lesional scalp, particularly from alopecia totalis/universalis, clonality was higher than in normal scalp. Tofacitinib delivered significant drops in scalp clonality and in expanded CD8+ clones among the top 100.

The chain joins TRBV29-1 to TRBJ1-1; D is unclear. The TCR originated in a human donor with alopecia areata. Sequencing used CD4+ T cells sorted from blood, obtained at week 24, from a patient treated with tofacitinib. The CDR3 DNA follows: TGCAGCGCAAGTCGCCAGCCGACTGAAGCTTTCTTT. Its translation is CSASRQPTEAFF. The variable domain in full, completed from reference TRBV29-1 and TRBJ1-1, reads SAVISQKPSRDICQRGTSLTIQCQVDSQVTMMFWYRQQPGQSLTLIATANQGSEATYESGFVIDKFPISRPNLTFSTLTVSNMSPEDSSIYLCSASRQPTEAFFGQGTRLTVV.